This T cell receptor beta chain was sequenced in a study of CD8+CD57+ T cells in acquired aplastic anemia. Study details: Across the sorted CD4+ and CD8+ cells, DNA amounts averaged around 3.2 ug.

Template material for TCR beta VDJ and CDR3 profiling consisted of genomic DNA. TCRdb ran MiXCR on the reads and lists one entry per CDR3 protein. This table has a few hundred thousand distinct CDR3 sequences, around 60% appearing once. Trimming took off 5 bases at V and 10 bases at J, with 18 bases between the two ends. Germline CDR1 is ENHRY and CDR2 is SYGVKD. CDR3 length: 14 residues. General study results and limits: Patients and controls turned out to have 25 to 35 CD8+ CDR3 sequences in common. The CD8+ Simpson's diversity of patients and controls was not significantly different.

To note about this clonotype: Its antigen is currently unknown.

The sequencing input was sorted CD4+, CD8+, or CD8+CD57+ T cells (not recorded which) from PBMCs. V gene TRBV10-3 combines with J gene TRBJ2-1; TRBD1 is a possible D gene (6 bases). The sequence was collected from a human donor in good health. In DNA, the CDR3 is TGTGCCATCAGTTCCGAACAACAGGGATCAGAGCAGTTCTTC. Amino acids: CAISSEQQGSEQFF.